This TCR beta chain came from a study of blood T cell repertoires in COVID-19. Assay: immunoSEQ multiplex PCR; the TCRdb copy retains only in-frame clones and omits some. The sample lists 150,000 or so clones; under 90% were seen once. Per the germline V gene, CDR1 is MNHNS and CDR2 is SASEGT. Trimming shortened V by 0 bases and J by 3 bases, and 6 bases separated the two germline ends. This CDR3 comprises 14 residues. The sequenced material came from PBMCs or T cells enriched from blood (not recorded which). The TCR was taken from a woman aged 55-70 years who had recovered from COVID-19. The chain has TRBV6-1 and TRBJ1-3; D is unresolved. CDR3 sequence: CASSEANSGNTIYF. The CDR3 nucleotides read TGTGCCAGCAGTGAAGCGAATAGTGGAAACACCATATATTTT.